Shown below are 24 T cell receptor beta chains from a single sample sequenced in a study of T-cell memory formation after mild COVID-19. TCRdb reanalysed the 5' RACE reads using MiXCR and keeps one entry per CDR3 protein. In the table there are tens of thousands of distinct CDR3 sequences, about 13% of which are singletons. Sequenced: PBMCs or a T cell subset sorted from them (not recorded which). Source of these receptors: an adult woman who had mild COVID-19 (a few samples of this study predate the infection). Cell type and time point are not known.

This clonotype was counted only a few times. The chain carries TRBV14 and TRBJ2-7; D uncertain. Germline V gene lookup returns CDR1 SGHDN and CDR2 FVKESK. V was trimmed by 4 bases and J by 3 bases, leaving 16 bases between them. This CDR3 contains 15 residues. The CDR3 sequence: CASSPFGPSVYEQYF. CDR3 bases: TGTGCCAGCAGCCCCTTCGGCCCATCCGTCTACGAGCAGTACTTC.

V usage is TRBV29-1 and J usage is TRBJ2-7; possible D gene TRBD1, 6 bases. With 6 bases removed from V and 1 base from J, the gap between germline ends came to 13 bases. The CDR3 extends over 13 amino acids. Germline values: CDR1 SQVTM, CDR2 ANQGSEA. This chain's CDR3 is CSVKWGPSYEQYF. The CDR3 DNA is TGCAGCGTCAAGTGGGGGCCATCCTACGAGCAGTACTTC.

This clonotype has only a few counts. The chain recombines TRBV25-1 with TRBJ1-1; D may be TRBD1 (5 bases). The CDR3 totals 13 residues. V was shortened by 8 bases and J by 4 bases, with 14 bases between the two germline ends. Germline values: CDR1 MGHDK, CDR2 SYGVNS. CDR3: CASVGDLFTEAFF. CDR3 nucleotides: TGTGCCAGCGTGGGGGATTTATTCACTGAAGCTTTCTTT.

This clonotype was seen only a few times. A read error may produce the germline difference seen at one junction end. This chain joins TRBV7-7 and TRBJ2-1; 10 bases fit TRBD2. Germline lookup yields CDR1 SSHAT and CDR2 FNYEAQ (reference sequence). CDR3 size: 14 residues. CDR3 sequence: CASSRTSGHNEQFF. The CDR3 DNA sequence: TGTGCTAGCAGCCGGACTAGCGGTCACAATGAGCAGTTCTTC.

In its sample, this clonotype was seen a few times. The chain has TRBV29-1 and TRBJ2-1, with TRBD1 matching over 9 bases. Per germline, CDR1 SQVTM and CDR2 ANQGSEA. The CDR3 is made up of 13 amino acids. The DNA of the CDR3 is TGCGCACTGCGGACAGGGGACTACAATGAGCAGTTCTTC. Its protein product is CALRTGDYNEQFF.

This sequence joins TRBV20-1 and TRBJ1-1; unclear D gene. There are 14 residues in the CDR3. The germline V gene has CDR1 DFQATT and CDR2 SNEGSKA (reference sequence). V lost 6 bases and J lost 3, with 17 bases in between. The DNA of the CDR3 is TGCAGTGCCACCACGACGGATCCTTACACTGAAGCTTTCTTT. Protein sequence: CSATTTDPYTEAFF.

The rearrangement links TRBV5-5 to TRBJ1-1, with D tentatively TRBD1 (5 bases). V was pared by 4 bases and J by 4 bases, with 14 bases between. Germline V CDR1 and CDR2: SGHKS, YYEKEE (reference sequence). CDR3 length: 14 residues. DNA for the CDR3: TGTGCCAGCAGCGCAGACAGTTCGATCACTGAAGCTTTCTTT. Encoded protein: CASSADSSITEAFF.

In its sample, this clonotype was seen many times. This sequence joins TRBV4-3 and TRBJ2-1; 7 bases are a match to TRBD2. The junction had 1 base not matched to a gene; V was cut back by 1 base and J by 1 base. Germline values: CDR1 LGHNA, CDR2 YSLEER. This CDR3 comprises 15 residues. The CDR3 sequence is CASSQGLASYNEQFF. The CDR3 region has the DNA TGCGCCAGCAGCCAAGGACTAGCTTCCTACAATGAGCAGTTCTTC.

The chain combines TRBV7-8 with TRBJ2-7; 7 bases are a match to TRBD1. The germline V gene has CDR1 SGHVS and CDR2 FQNEAQ. The CDR3 covers 15 residues. Trimming removed 0 bases from V and 3 bases from J; junction bases left unmatched: 5. The CDR3 protein is CASSLAGQAGYEQYF. CDR3 DNA sequence: TGTGCCAGCAGCTTAGCAGGACAGGCCGGCTACGAGCAGTACTTC. Looking up the rest from reference TRBV7-8 and TRBJ2-7 gives the full variable domain: GAGVSQSPRYKVAKRGQDVALRCDPISGHVSLFWYQQALGQGPEFLTYFQNEAQLDKSGLPSDRFFAERPEGSVSTLKIQRTQQEDSAVYLCASSLAGQAGYEQYFGPGTRLTVT.

The rearrangement links TRBV10-3 to TRBJ1-5; 11 bases fit TRBD1. Trimming at V came to 4 bases and at J to 5 bases, leaving 1 base not matched to a gene. The CDR3 has 14 amino acids. Germline V gives CDR1 ENHRY, CDR2 SYGVKD. Here the CDR3 DNA reads TGTGCCATCAGTGGGGACAGGGGGTATCAGCCCCAGCATTTT. This codes for CAISGDRGYQPQHF.

The chain uses TRBV20-1 and TRBJ2-1; TRBD2 matches at 7 bases. The CDR3 sequence is 13 residues long. With 6 bases clipped from V and 6 bases from J, the junction kept 8 bases outside the gene matches. The germline gives CDR1 DFQATT, CDR2 SNEGSKA (reference sequence). The DNA for the CDR3 is TGCAGTGCCGAGGGGCGGGAGCTCAATGAGCAGTTCTTC. Amino acids: CSAEGRELNEQFF.

This clonotype was observed at least ten times. The V call is TRBV7-9, the J call TRBJ2-7, with 9 bases fitting TRBD2. The CDR3 has 16 residues. V lost 2 bases to trimming and J lost 0 bases; unmatched junction nucleotides: 5. The V gene's germline CDR1 is SEHNR and CDR2 FQNEAQ (reference sequence). This chain's CDR3 is CASSLRNSGSSYEQYF. The CDR3 DNA is TGTGCCAGCAGCTTAAGAAATAGCGGGAGCTCCTACGAGCAGTACTTC.

The rearrangement uses TRBV7-9 and TRBJ2-7; TRBD2 matches 13 bases. The CDR3 loop spans 16 amino acids. Trimming removed 5 bases from V and 5 bases from J; junction bases left unmatched: 9. From germline, CDR1 is SEHNR and CDR2 FQNEAQ (reference sequence). The CDR3 sequence: CASSPGGLAGNNEQYF. The CDR3 DNA follows: TGTGCCAGCAGCCCTGGGGGACTAGCGGGAAATAACGAGCAGTACTTC.

The J gene is TRBJ2-1, the V gene TRBV6-2 or TRBV6-3; 9 bases map to TRBD2. Germline assignment: CDR1 MNHEY and CDR2 SVGEGT. Germline trimming cut 5 bases from V and 6 bases from J; bases unmatched to any gene: 8. The CDR3 totals 15 residues. The CDR3 DNA reads TGTGCCAGCAGTACCGGGACTAGCAACGGCAATGAGCAGTTCTTC. Amino acid sequence: CASSTGTSNGNEQFF.

This clonotype was counted between two and nine times. The chain links TRBV6-1 to TRBJ2-3, with D tentatively TRBD2 (6 bases). Germline V gives CDR1 MNHNS, CDR2 SASEGT. V dropped 4 bases and J dropped 4 bases, with 18 bases sitting between them. The CDR3 runs 16 residues. In nucleotides, the CDR3 is TGTGCCAGCAGTGCTATCGGGACTCATCTCGCAGATACGCAGTATTTT. Its translation: CASSAIGTHLADTQYF.

This clonotype was counted a few times. CDR3 nucleotides: TGTGCCAGCAGTTCCCGACTAGCGGGGGGGGATTCAGATACGCAGTATTTT. Its translation: CASSSRLAGGDSDTQYF. The genes are TRBV12-3 or TRBV12-4 and TRBJ2-3; 14 bases align to TRBD2. V dropped 4 bases and J dropped 4; count of bases not matched to a gene: 7. The CDR3 spans 17 residues.

The sample holds a few counts of this clonotype. This chain uses TRBV4-3 with TRBJ2-2; D possibly uses TRBD1 or TRBD2 (5 bases each). The CDR3 has 17 amino acids. Germline V gene sequence: CDR1 LGHNA, CDR2 YSLEER. V was cut by 1 base and J by 5 bases, with 17 bases left in between. The CDR3 here is CASSQGWGGLRTGELFF. CDR3 nucleotide sequence: TGCGCCAGCAGCCAAGGCTGGGGCGGGTTGCGGACCGGGGAGCTGTTTTTT.

This clonotype has a handful of counts. This chain links TRBV6-2 or TRBV6-3 with TRBJ2-2, with 7 bases matching TRBD2. CDR1 is MNHEY and CDR2 is SVGEGT in the germline V gene. Unmatched junction bases numbered 8, after V lost 6 bases and J lost 1 base. The CDR3 covers 16 residues. The CDR3 region is CASRPQASGNTGELFF. CDR3 DNA sequence: TGTGCCAGCAGACCTCAGGCTAGCGGGAACACCGGGGAGCTGTTTTTT.

The gene calls are TRBV4-2 and TRBJ2-7, with 8 bases lining up with TRBD1. Germline CDR1 reads LGHNA; CDR2 reads YNFKEQ. This CDR3 region has 18 residues. V lost 0 bases and J lost 4; bases outside the gene matches: 14. CDR3 residues: CASSQDQVKQGGSYEQYF. DNA of the CDR3: TGTGCCAGCAGCCAAGATCAGGTGAAACAGGGGGGTAGTTACGAGCAGTACTTC.

This clonotype was detected a few times. J is TRBJ2-1 and V is TRBV11-2; D is unresolved. The germline CDR1 and CDR2 sequences are SGHAT and FQNNGV. There are 16 residues in the CDR3. Deletions cut 1 base from V and 8 bases from J, with 18 bases between. The CDR3 region has the DNA TGTGCCAGCAGCTTAGGAGTGACCCCCACCGCCGATGAGCAGTTCTTC. It codes for CASSLGVTPTADEQFF.

This clonotype was counted a few times. This chain connects TRBV27 to TRBJ2-3; a weak D match, TRBD1 (5 bases). Trimming removed 8 bases at V and 2 bases at J, with 23 bases between. In germline, CDR1 is MNHEY, CDR2 SMNVEV (reference sequence). The CDR3 runs to 17 residues. Here the CDR3 DNA reads TGTGCCAGCCATCCGCTACCGACAGCTTCCTCCACAGATACGCAGTATTTT. This encodes CASHPLPTASSTDTQYF.

CDR3 bases: TGTGCCAGCAGTTTAGGGACGGGCCTTAACAATGAGCAGTTCTTC. This translates into CASSLGTGLNNEQFF. The rearrangement links TRBV27 to TRBJ2-1; D tentatively fits TRBD1 or TRBD2 (5 bases each). The CDR3 length is 15 residues. Trimming stripped 2 bases from V and 5 bases from J, with 13 bases between. From germline, CDR1 is MNHEY and CDR2 SMNVEV (reference sequence).

At least ten counts were recorded for this clonotype. The chain recombines TRBV5-1 with TRBJ2-3; 15 bases are a match to TRBD2. There are 15 residues in the CDR3. Germline V gene data show CDR1 as SGHRS and CDR2 as YFSETQ. V shed 5 bases, J shed 6 bases, and the junction held 4 bases outside the gene matches. This CDR3 reads CASSLGTSGRDTQYF. For the CDR3, the DNA is TGCGCCAGCAGTTTAGGGACTAGCGGGAGGGATACGCAGTATTTT.

This clonotype appeared a few times. This chain joins TRBV2 and TRBJ2-7; D not certain. The CDR3 is made up of 15 amino acids. The germline gives CDR1 SNHLY, CDR2 FYNNEI. V lost 2 bases and J 1 base, leaving 12 bases between the germline ends. CDR3 sequence reads: CASSERSDNSYEQYF. The CDR3 DNA sequence: TGTGCCAGCAGTGAAAGGAGTGATAATTCCTACGAGCAGTACTTC.